Shown below are 11 T cell receptor beta chains from a single sample sequenced in a study of blood T cell repertoires in COVID-19 (dated by TCRdb to 2019 to 2021). Preparation of the library involved the immunoSEQ multiplex PCR assay. Sourced from immuneACCESS, this table was stored by TCRdb with only in-frame sequences that have V and J called. A share of the clones is absent; for the studies checked, an unresolved V gene accounts for under half, and the remainder has no known explanation. This sample holds about 400,000 clones; roughly 89% were observed only once. The top ten hold less than 2% of the sample. Sequencing was performed on PBMCs or T cells enriched from blood (not recorded which). These receptors were collected from a woman younger than 45 who had recovered from COVID-19.

The chain is built from TRBV30 and TRBJ2-5; 10 bases match TRBD2. The length of the CDR3 is 15 residues. Losses at the gene ends were 1 base for V and 2 bases for J; bases not matched to a gene: 4. The germline gives CDR1 GTSNPN, CDR2 SVGIG (reference sequence). The DNA for the CDR3 is TGTGCCTGGAGTGGCCTAGCGGGAGTACAAGAGACCCAGTACTTC. Translation gives CAWSGLAGVQETQYF. The full variable domain, rest sourced from reference TRBV30 and TRBJ2-5, is SQTIHQWPATLVQPVGSPLSLECTVEGTSNPNLYWYRQAAGRGLQLLFYSVGIGQISSEVPQNLSASRPQDRQFILSSKKLLLSDSGFYLCAWSGLAGVQETQYFGPGTRLLVL.

This chain connects TRBV7-3 to TRBJ2-3; no clear D gene. Looked up from germline, CDR1 is SGHTA and CDR2 is FQGTGA. This CDR3 is 13 amino acids long. Trimming stripped 1 base from V and 4 bases from J, with 6 bases between. The CDR3 sequence is CASSLIRSDTQYF. The CDR3, as DNA: TGTGCCAGCAGCTTAATCAGATCAGATACGCAGTATTTT.

V gene TRBV20-1 combines with J gene TRBJ2-1; tentative D call: TRBD1 (7 bases). With 3 bases removed from V and 7 bases from J, the gap between germline ends came to 16 bases. The CDR3 contains 14 residues. Germline CDR1 reads DFQATT; CDR2 reads SNEGSKA (reference sequence). CDR3 bases: TGCAGTGCTAGTGCCAGGGGGGCTCGGAATGAGCAGTTCTTC. Protein: CSASARGARNEQFF.

The CDR3 nucleotides read TGTGCCTGGAGTGCCACAAGGGGAACTGAAGCTTTCTTT. Its translation: CAWSATRGTEAFF. The V gene is TRBV30, the J gene TRBJ1-1; maybe TRBD1 (5 bases). The V end lost 1 base, the J end lost 5 bases, and 11 bases lay between the germline ends. This CDR3 comprises 13 residues. Looked up from germline, CDR1 is GTSNPN and CDR2 is SVGIG (reference sequence).

CDR3 DNA: TGTGCCAGTAGTAGGACAGGAAGGTACATGAACACTGAAGCTTTCTTT. The encoded protein is CASSRTGRYMNTEAFF. The rearrangement uses TRBV19 and TRBJ1-1, with TRBD1 identical over 7 bases. Germline V CDR1 and CDR2: LNHDA, SQIVND (reference sequence). J gave up 0 bases and V 4 bases, and 8 bases lay outside the gene matches. The CDR3 has 16 amino acids.

The V gene is TRBV7-9, the J gene TRBJ1-3, with TRBD1 matching over 7 bases. V shed 6 bases, J shed 2 bases, and the junction held 7 bases outside the gene matches. CDR1 and CDR2 (germline): SEHNR, FQNEAQ (reference sequence). The CDR3 has 15 amino acids. CDR3 coding DNA: TGTGCCAGCAGAGAACAGGGGATAACTGGAAACACCATATATTTT. It yields the protein CASREQGITGNTIYF.

The genes are TRBV6-6 and TRBJ1-2; maybe TRBD1 (6 bases). Germline CDR1 reads MNHNY; CDR2 reads SVGAGI (reference sequence). This CDR3 spans 15 amino acids. Trimming removed 7 bases from V and 2 bases from J, with 17 bases in between. CDR3 loop: CASTRVGTPNYGYTF. In DNA, the CDR3 is TGTGCCAGCACTCGCGTCGGGACACCGAACTATGGCTACACCTTC.

This clone was recorded only once. The chain links TRBV5-8 to TRBJ1-1, with 7 bases lining up with TRBD1. Per germline, CDR1 SGHTS and CDR2 YDEGEE. The CDR3 contains 15 residues. Germline trimming cut 4 bases from V and 3 bases from J; bases unmatched to any gene: 9. CDR3 loop: CASSPGQETDTEAFF. In DNA, the CDR3 is TGTGCCAGCAGCCCTGGACAGGAGACGGACACTGAAGCTTTCTTT. Full variable domain (outside the CDR3, taken from reference TRBV5-8 and TRBJ1-1): EAGVTQSPTHLIKTRGQQATLRCSPISGHTSVYWYQQALGLGLQFLLWYDEGEERNRGNFPPRFSGRQFPNYSSELNVNALELEDSALYLCASSPGQETDTEAFFGQGTRLTVV.

The chain combines TRBV10-1 with TRBJ2-3; a possible D gene is TRBD2 (6 bases). The CDR3 extends over 13 amino acids. Trimming removed 5 bases at V and 8 bases at J, with 14 bases between. The germline CDR1 and CDR2 sequences are WNHNN and SYGVQD (reference sequence). CDR3 in amino acids: CASSSGGTVTQYF. DNA for the CDR3: TGCGCCAGCAGTTCTGGAGGGACTGTTACGCAGTATTTT.

The rearrangement joins TRBV9 to TRBJ2-7; 8 bases are a match to TRBD1. J was trimmed by 4 bases and V by 4 bases; bases with no gene match: 10. Germline lookup yields CDR1 SGDLS and CDR2 YYNGEE. The CDR3 has 15 amino acids. CDR3 DNA: TGTGCCAGCAGCCCTAACCCAGGACAGGGTTACGAGCAGTACTTC. Translation: CASSPNPGQGYEQYF.

This chain uses TRBV3-1 (or the pseudogene TRBV3-2) with TRBJ1-6; D uncertain. V dropped 1 base and J dropped 7 bases, with 8 bases sitting between them. Germline values: CDR1 LGHDT, CDR2 YNNKEL (reference sequence). The CDR3 length is 14 residues. The CDR3 protein is CASSQGGSNSPLHF. In DNA, the CDR3 is TGTGCCAGCAGCCAAGGCGGGTCCAATTCACCCCTCCACTTT.